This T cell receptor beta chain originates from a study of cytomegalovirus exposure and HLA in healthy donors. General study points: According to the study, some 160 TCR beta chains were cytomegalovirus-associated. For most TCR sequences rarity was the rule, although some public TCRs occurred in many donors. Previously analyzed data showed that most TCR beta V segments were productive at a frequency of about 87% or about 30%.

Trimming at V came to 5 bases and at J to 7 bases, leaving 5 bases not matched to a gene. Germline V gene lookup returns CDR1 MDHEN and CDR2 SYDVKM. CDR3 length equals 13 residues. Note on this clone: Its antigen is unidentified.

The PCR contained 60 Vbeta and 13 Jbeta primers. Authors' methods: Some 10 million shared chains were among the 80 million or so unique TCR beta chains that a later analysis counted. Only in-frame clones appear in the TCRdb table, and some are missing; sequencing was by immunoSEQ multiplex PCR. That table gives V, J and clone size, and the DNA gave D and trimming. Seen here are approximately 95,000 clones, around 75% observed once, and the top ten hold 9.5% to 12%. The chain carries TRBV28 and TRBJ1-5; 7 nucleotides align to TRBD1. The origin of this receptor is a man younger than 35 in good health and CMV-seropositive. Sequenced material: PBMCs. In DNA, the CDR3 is TGTGCCAGCAGTCAGACAGGGTACCAGCCCCAGCATTTT. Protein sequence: CASSQTGYQPQHF.